This T cell receptor beta chain was sequenced during a study of CD4+ T cells in melanoma. The table came from immunoSEQ multiplex PCR; TCRdb's copy has only in-frame clones and leaves some out. This repertoire shows 20,000 to 25,000 clones, 82% found once; its top ten account for about 3.5%. V lost 2 bases to trimming and J lost 1 base; unmatched junction nucleotides: 9. The CDR3 contains 17 residues. In germline, CDR1 is SGHVS, CDR2 FQNEAQ. This TCR derives from a human donor with melanoma. V and J are TRBV7-8 and TRBJ2-7, with 9 bases fitting TRBD2. Sequencing was carried out using cells from a culture (not recorded whether cultured in vitro). The CDR3 reads CASSLPKQRGVSYEQYF. CDR3 DNA sequence: TGTGCCAGCAGCTTACCTAAGCAGCGGGGGGTTTCCTACGAGCAGTACTTC.